Following are 27 T cell receptor beta chains from one sample sequenced in a study of human T cells and chemical hapten exposure. Time point meaning: patch test 3, about 24 weeks after DPC sensitization. Treatment given: therapeutic diphenylcyclopropenone sensitization with weekly scalp DPC. MiXCR, applied by TCRdb to the RACE reads, yields one record per CDR3 protein. The sample yields about 190,000 distinct CDR3 sequences, around 23% seen once. The input for sequencing was whole blood, taken in connection with sensitization to the hapten diphenylcyclopropenone (DPC). These receptors all stem from a woman aged 35 to 49 with alopecia areata. Some clones in this sample may be carry-over from other donors' samples.

This clonotype turned up a few times. This chain joins TRBV29-1 and TRBJ2-1, with 8 bases fitting TRBD2. CDR1 is SQVTM and CDR2 is ANQGSEA in the germline V gene. The CDR3 extends over 14 amino acids. The ends lost 7 bases at V and 1 base at J; junction bases unmatched: 6. DNA of the CDR3: TGCAGCGGTACTAGCGGCTATTCCTACAATGAGCAGTTCTTC. Translated: CSGTSGYSYNEQFF.

This chain joins TRBV6-5 and TRBJ1-3; the D is unclear. CDR1 and CDR2 from the germline V gene are MNHEY and SVGAGI. The CDR3 sequence is 14 residues long. The V end lost 6 bases, the J end lost 0 bases, and 9 bases lay between the germline ends. The CDR3 spells CASRLGSSGNTIYF. The CDR3, as DNA: TGTGCCAGCAGGCTGGGAAGCTCTGGAAACACCATATATTTT.

The table lists this clonotype with a few counts. The rearrangement links TRBV24-1 to TRBJ2-1, with D possibly TRBD2 on 6 matching bases. The germline V gene has CDR1 KGHDR and CDR2 SFDVKD. Trimming removed 5 bases from V and 2 bases from J, with 18 bases in between. The CDR3 contains 17 residues. Written as DNA, the CDR3 is TGTGCCACCAGTGGTCTTCCAGGACTAACGACCTACAATGAGCAGTTCTTC. It translates to CATSGLPGLTTYNEQFF.

This clonotype has just a few counts. This chain uses TRBV3-1 with TRBJ1-5; a weak D match, TRBD1 (5 bases). V lost 1 base and J lost 9, with 16 bases in between. CDR3 size: 15 residues. The germline V gene encodes CDR1 LGHDT and CDR2 YNNKEL (reference sequence). The CDR3 bases are TGTGCCAGCAGCCAAGGGGGTACAGGCTTCGGGCCCCAGCATTTT. This sequence encodes CASSQGGTGFGPQHF.

The V and J genes are TRBV5-6 and TRBJ1-5; D ambiguous. V lost 3 bases to trimming and J lost 4 bases, with 8 bases between them. The CDR3 spans 13 residues. Germline CDR1 SGHDT, CDR2 YYEEEE. The CDR3 spells CASSSPGNQPQHF. The CDR3 region has the DNA TGTGCCAGCAGCTCACCTGGGAATCAGCCCCAGCATTTT.

J is TRBJ2-7 and V is TRBV6-1; D is undetermined. Trimming cost V 11 bases and J 5 bases, with 19 bases left between them. Germline CDR1 reads MNHNS; CDR2 reads SASEGT. This CDR3 spans 13 amino acids. CDR3 nucleotides: TGTGCCCTCTGGTCGGGCCCGCCGGACGAGCAGTACTTC. It codes for CALWSGPPDEQYF.

In its sample, this clonotype was seen a few times. The J gene is TRBJ1-1, the V gene TRBV3-1; D is uncertain. V lost 4 bases to trimming and J lost 0 bases, with 12 bases between them. From germline, CDR1 is LGHDT and CDR2 YNNKEL (reference sequence). The CDR3 loop spans 15 amino acids. The chain's CDR3 is CASSRNIAMNTEAFF. The DNA for the CDR3 is TGTGCCAGCAGCCGAAATATAGCTATGAACACTGAAGCTTTCTTT.

This clonotype showed up many times. This chain connects TRBV5-5 to TRBJ1-5; D is unclear. This CDR3 contains 14 residues. Germline V lookup: CDR1 SGHKS, CDR2 YYEKEE (reference sequence). V was trimmed by 1 base and J by 5 bases, leaving 10 bases between them. Here the CDR3 reads CASSLWREDQPQHF. CDR3 in DNA: TGTGCCAGCAGCTTGTGGCGGGAGGATCAGCCCCAGCATTTT.

Only a few counts were recorded for this clonotype. This sequence joins TRBV24-1 and TRBJ2-7; D possibly corresponds to TRBD1 (6 bases). V was shortened by 5 bases and J by 9 bases, with 10 bases between the two germline ends. CDR1 and CDR2 from the germline V gene are KGHDR and SFDVKD. The CDR3 has 11 residues. CDR3 amino acids: CATSGTGRQYF. The CDR3 DNA is TGTGCCACCAGTGGTACAGGGAGGCAGTACTTC.

This clonotype was counted between two and nine times. V gene TRBV29-1 combines with J gene TRBJ2-1, with D possibly being TRBD2 (6 bases). V lost 6 bases and J lost 3, with 18 bases in between. Germline CDR1 is SQVTM and CDR2 is ANQGSEA. The CDR3 runs 15 residues. The CDR3 sequence is CSVPSGGGNYNEQFF. CDR3 sequence (DNA): TGCAGCGTCCCCAGTGGAGGCGGGAACTACAATGAGCAGTTCTTC.

This clonotype has just a few counts. The J gene is TRBJ1-2, the V gene TRBV7-2; D ambiguous. CDR3 length equals 14 residues. Germline V CDR1 and CDR2: SGHTA, FQGNSA. V was clipped by 1 base and J by 2 bases, with 8 bases between them. The CDR3 DNA follows: TGTGCCAGCAGCTTAGAGCGGGCAAACTATGGCTACACCTTC. Translating gives CASSLERANYGYTF.

The chain carries TRBV28 and TRBJ2-1; 10 bases agree with TRBD2. Germline loops: CDR1 MDHEN, CDR2 SYDVKM. There are 14 residues in the CDR3. Unmatched junction bases numbered 3, after V lost 9 bases and J lost 1 base. The CDR3 bases are TGTGCCAGTTTTAGCGGGAGGTCCTACAATGAGCAGTTCTTC. Its protein product is CASFSGRSYNEQFF.

This chain connects TRBV6-2 or TRBV6-3 to TRBJ2-2, with D possibly matching TRBD1 (6 bases). Germline V gives CDR1 MNHEY, CDR2 SVGEGT. The CDR3 extends over 17 amino acids. The ends were cut back, 6 bases at V and 2 bases at J, with 19 bases in the middle. The CDR3 DNA reads TGTGCCAGCAGAACAGGGTCCGGGACCTCTAACACCGGGGAGCTGTTTTTT. Translated: CASRTGSGTSNTGELFF.

This clonotype was observed a handful of times. J is TRBJ2-7 and V is TRBV7-2; 9 bases align to TRBD1. The V gene end was trimmed by 0 bases and the J gene end by 7 bases; junction bases not matched to a gene: 4. CDR1 is SGHTA, CDR2 FQGNSA, per germline. This CDR3 comprises 14 residues. The CDR3 sequence is CASSLAQGAREQYF. The CDR3 nucleotides read TGTGCCAGCAGCTTAGCACAGGGGGCGAGGGAGCAGTACTTC.

The CDR3 DNA reads as TGTGCCAGCAGCTCCTCAGGAGGCTACACCTTC. This codes for CASSSSGGYTF. The genes are TRBV7-3 and TRBJ1-2, with D unclear. The germline V gene encodes CDR1 SGHTA and CDR2 FQGTGA. The CDR3 covers 11 residues. Trimming cost V 4 bases and J 8 bases, with 8 bases left between them.

In nucleotides, the CDR3 is TGTGCCAGCAGTGCGACAGGGATCCAGCCCCAGCATTTT. Translating gives CASSATGIQPQHF. This chain connects TRBV12-3 or TRBV12-4 to TRBJ1-5, with 7 bases fitting TRBD1. The CDR3 covers 13 residues. Losses at the gene ends were 5 bases for V and 7 bases for J; bases not matched to a gene: 5.

The chain employs TRBV3-2 and TRBJ1-5; no check of the table's D call, TRBD1, against the DNA was made. TRBV3-2 is marked as a pseudogene. The CDR3 sequence is 15 residues long. The CDR3 loop is CAHLVEGAGNQPQHF. The CDR3 DNA reads as TGTGCTCACCTGGTCGAGGGGGCTGGCAATCAGCCCCAGCATTTT.

The rearrangement links TRBV13 to TRBJ2-5; tentative D call: TRBD1 (6 bases). Trimming cost V 4 bases and J 4 bases, with 16 bases left between them. CDR3 length equals 15 residues. Germline loops: CDR1 PRHDT, CDR2 FYEKMQ (reference sequence). CDR3 nucleotide sequence: TGTGCCAGCAGCTCCAGAACAGGGTTTGGAGAGACCCAGTACTTC. Translated, it gives CASSSRTGFGETQYF.

The chain carries TRBV29-1 and TRBJ2-7; D is possibly TRBD1 or TRBD2 (5 bases each). CDR1 is SQVTM and CDR2 is ANQGSEA in the germline V gene. V was clipped by 3 bases and J by 4 bases, with 13 bases between them. The CDR3 contains 13 residues. CDR3 nucleotides: TGCAGCGTTGATACGGGCAGGGAGTACGAGCAGTACTTC. Translating it yields CSVDTGREYEQYF.

A single count supports this clonotype. The chain links TRBV5-1 to TRBJ1-1; 12 bases line up with TRBD1. Germline CDR1 reads SGHRS; CDR2 reads YFSETQ. The CDR3 has 15 amino acids. With V trimmed by 8 bases and J by 7 bases, 12 bases remained unmatched. CDR3 bases: TGCGCCAGTTCCCGGGACAGGGGGCTCGGAGTTGAAGCTTTCTTT. Encoded protein: CASSRDRGLGVEAFF.

V and J are TRBV27 and TRBJ2-4; D possibly corresponds to TRBD2 (5 bases). V was clipped by 3 bases and J by 5 bases, with 14 bases between them. Per the germline V gene, CDR1 is MNHEY and CDR2 is SMNVEV (reference sequence). The CDR3 is 15 amino acids. In nucleotides, the CDR3 is TGTGCCAGCAGTTTTAGGTTAGCGAGCGAAAACATTCAGTACTTC. Encoded protein: CASSFRLASENIQYF.

The chain couples TRBV6-5 to TRBJ2-7; D call uncertain. The CDR3 spans 12 residues. Trimming removed 7 bases from V and 0 bases from J, with 7 bases in between. Germline assignment: CDR1 MNHEY and CDR2 SVGAGI. The CDR3 nucleotides read TGTGCCAGCATGGGAAACTCCTACGAGCAGTACTTC. Protein product: CASMGNSYEQYF.

V and J are TRBV20-1 and TRBJ2-5, with D tentatively TRBD1 or TRBD2 (5 bases each). The CDR3 loop spans 14 amino acids. With 3 bases removed from V and 5 bases from J, the gap between germline ends came to 16 bases. Germline V gene lookup returns CDR1 DFQATT and CDR2 SNEGSKA (reference sequence). DNA of the CDR3: TGCAGTGCTAGGACTCCCGGGACGGCGGAGACCCAGTACTTC. This gives the protein CSARTPGTAETQYF.

This clonotype was observed a few times. The chain has TRBV29-1 and TRBJ2-1, with D perhaps TRBD1 (5 bases). The CDR3 runs to 11 residues. Germline lookup yields CDR1 SQVTM and CDR2 ANQGSEA. V lost 4 bases, J lost 5 bases, and 6 bases lay in between. The CDR3 sequence is CSVARDNEQFF. CDR3 nucleotide sequence: TGCAGCGTTGCCAGGGACAATGAGCAGTTCTTC.

This clonotype was seen only a few times. The chain combines TRBV28 with TRBJ2-1; 7 bases map to TRBD1. CDR1 MDHEN and CDR2 SYDVKM come from the germline V gene. CDR3 size: 15 residues. The junction had 8 bases not matched to a gene; V was cut back by 5 bases and J by 4 bases. The CDR3 DNA reads as TGTGCCAGCAGTCCCCCGGGACAGCTATACAATGAGCAGTTCTTC. Translation gives CASSPPGQLYNEQFF.

There are a few counts of this clonotype. V and J are TRBV4-3 and TRBJ2-1; 8 bases agree with TRBD1. V trimming: 2 bases; J trimming: 3 bases; junction bases outside the gene matches: 9. CDR1 and CDR2 (germline): LGHNA, YSLEER. The CDR3 length is 17 residues. CDR3 in DNA: TGCGCCAGCAGCCAACACACCGGGACAGGAGGCTACAATGAGCAGTTCTTC. Translating gives CASSQHTGTGGYNEQFF.

V and J are TRBV12-3 or TRBV12-4 and TRBJ1-4; TRBD1 matches at 9 bases. This CDR3 is built from 15 residues. V shed 5 bases, J shed 4 bases, and the junction held 5 bases outside the gene matches. The CDR3 is CASSPRQGGNEKLFF. The CDR3 DNA reads as TGTGCCAGCAGTCCCCGACAGGGGGGTAATGAAAAACTGTTTTTT.